Listed here are 5 T cell receptor beta chains from one sample, sequenced in a study of cytomegalovirus exposure and HLA in healthy donors. 60 Vbeta and 13 Jbeta primers were used in PCR. The repertoire was sequenced with immunoSEQ multiplex PCR; TCRdb's copy has only in-frame clones and lacks some. The sample has approximately 140,000 clones, more than 60% seen once. Sequenced sample: PBMCs. The receptors originated from a woman aged 18-30 years in good health and CMV-seronegative.

The V gene is TRBV4-1, the J gene TRBJ1-1; possibly TRBD1 for D (6 bases). The germline V and J ends were trimmed by 4 bases and 1 base, with 13 bases remaining between them. The CDR3 sequence is 15 residues long. Germline CDR1 and CDR2: MGHRA and YSYEKL. CDR3 in amino acids: CASSLLQGANTEAFF. As DNA, the CDR3 is TGCGCCAGCAGCCTATTACAGGGAGCGAACACTGAAGCTTTCTTT.

The V gene is TRBV9, the J gene TRBJ2-5; possibly TRBD2 for D (7 bases). CDR3 size: 17 residues. The ends were cut back, 3 bases at V and 3 bases at J, with 21 bases in the middle. CDR1 is SGDLS and CDR2 is YYNGEE in the germline V gene. The CDR3 reads CASSATQGGAGEETQYF. The CDR3 bases are TGTGCCAGCAGCGCTACTCAAGGGGGGGCAGGGGAAGAGACCCAGTACTTC.

The chain carries TRBV6-1 and TRBJ1-2, with TRBD1 identical over 7 bases. This CDR3 spans 14 amino acids. J gave up 6 bases and V 0 bases, and 4 bases lay outside the gene matches. CDR1 and CDR2 (germline): MNHNS, SASEGT. CDR3 in DNA: TGTGCCAGCAGTGAAGCGGGGACAGCAAATGGCTACACCTTC. Translated: CASSEAGTANGYTF.

This clone occurred once. This chain links TRBV7-2 with TRBJ2-3; D might be TRBD2 (5 bases). The CDR3 runs to 15 residues. V was shortened by 3 bases and J by 0 bases, with 10 bases between the two germline ends. Germline CDR1 SGHTA, CDR2 FQGNSA. CDR3 coding DNA: TGTGCCAGCAGCTTCGGGGAGCTTAGCACAGATACGCAGTATTTT. It is translated as CASSFGELSTDTQYF.

The genes are TRBV7-9 and TRBJ1-4; TRBD1 agrees at 11 bases. Germline CDR1 reads SEHNR; CDR2 reads FQNEAQ (reference sequence). Unmatched junction bases numbered 3, after V lost 5 bases and J lost 7 bases. This CDR3 region has 14 residues. Here the CDR3 reads CASSLDRGREKLFF. CDR3 nucleotides: TGTGCCAGCAGCCTGGACAGGGGGCGTGAAAAACTGTTTTTT.